A single sample gave rise to the 28 T cell receptor beta chains below, sequenced in a study of blood T cell repertoires in COVID-19 (TCRdb year 2020). Receptor amplification or capture employed the immunoSEQ multiplex PCR assay. TCRdb's version of the immuneACCESS table is confined to in-frame rearrangements and falls short of the full clone set. An unresolved V gene accounts for under half of the shortfall where checked; the remainder is of unknown origin. Present in this sample are around 15,000 clones, about nine tenths of which were seen just once. The top ten constitute around 10% of the sample. The sequencing input was peripheral blood. The receptors originated from a human donor in a cohort sampled during active COVID-19.

The chain carries TRBV19 and TRBJ1-1, with TRBD1 matching over 8 bases. CDR1 and CDR2 (germline): LNHDA, SQIVND (reference sequence). This CDR3 has 15 amino acids. After removal of 1 base from V and 4 bases from J, the junction contained 5 bases not matched to a gene. CDR3 loop: CASSIAAGGPTEAFF. The CDR3 coding sequence is TGTGCCAGTAGTATAGCCGCAGGGGGCCCCACTGAAGCTTTCTTT. Based on the CDR3 plus reference TRBV19 and TRBJ1-1, the full variable domain is DGGITQSPKYLFRKEGQNVTLSCEQNLNHDAMYWYRQDPGQGLRLIYYSQIVNDFQKGDIAEGYSVSREKKESFPLTVTSAQKNPTAFYLCASSIAAGGPTEAFFGQGTRLTVV.

The chain is built from TRBV7-8 and TRBJ2-2; maybe TRBD1 (5 bases). The CDR3 is 14 residues long. From germline, CDR1 is SGHVS and CDR2 FQNEAQ. Trimming pared 2 bases from V and 7 bases from J, leaving 11 bases between. The CDR3 nucleotides are TGTGCCAGCAGCTTAATAGGGGTTGTCGGGGAGCTGTTTTTT. Encoded protein: CASSLIGVVGELFF.

This chain joins TRBV6-5 and TRBJ1-1; D is ambiguous. CDR3 length: 13 residues. CDR1 is MNHEY, CDR2 SVGAGI, per germline. Between the trimmed V and J ends, which lost 7 bases and 1 base, there was a span of 10 bases. In nucleotides, the CDR3 is TGTGCCAGCATGCGGGCAGAGAACACTGAAGCTTTCTTT. Translating gives CASMRAENTEAFF.

The chain recombines TRBV18 with TRBJ2-3; 9 bases agree with TRBD1. Looked up from germline, CDR1 is KGHSH and CDR2 is LQKENI. The CDR3 is made up of 16 amino acids. The junction had 3 bases not matched to a gene; V was cut back by 0 bases and J by 2 bases. The CDR3 bases are TGTGCCAGCTCACCACCCCGGACAGGGGCCACAGATACGCAGTATTTT. Its protein product is CASSPPRTGATDTQYF.

The chain employs TRBV19 and TRBJ1-1, with D perhaps TRBD1 (5 bases). Germline values: CDR1 LNHDA, CDR2 SQIVND (reference sequence). The V and J ends lost 2 bases and 1 base respectively, with 8 bases between them. CDR3 size: 14 residues. The CDR3 is CASSIWGTNTEAFF. CDR3 bases: TGTGCCAGTAGTATATGGGGCACGAACACTGAAGCTTTCTTT.

The CDR3 reads CASQGSGGNNEQFF. DNA for the CDR3: TGTGCCAGCCAGGGTAGCGGGGGGAACAATGAGCAGTTCTTC. This chain joins TRBV6-5 and TRBJ2-1; 10 bases match TRBD2. The CDR3 is 14 amino acids. V was pared by 8 bases and J by 5 bases, with 6 bases of the junction left unmatched. CDR1 MNHEY and CDR2 SVGAGI come from the germline V gene.

V and J are TRBV28 and TRBJ2-6; D possibly corresponds to TRBD1 (6 bases). The CDR3 is made up of 15 amino acids. The V and J ends lost 4 bases and 4 bases respectively, with 11 bases between them. Per the germline V gene, CDR1 is MDHEN and CDR2 is SYDVKM. CDR3 DNA sequence: TGTGCCAGCAGTTCCTCAGGGGAAGGGGCCAACGTCCTGACTTTC. Its translation is CASSSSGEGANVLTF.

V and J are TRBV30 and TRBJ1-2; 10 bases line up with TRBD1. CDR3 length: 15 residues. CDR1 and CDR2 (germline): GTSNPN, SVGIG (reference sequence). The V segment lost 3 bases and the J segment 6 bases; nucleotides outside the gene matches: 10. The CDR3 sequence is CAWRSDRGRGDGYTF. The CDR3, as DNA: TGTGCCTGGAGGTCCGACAGGGGGCGAGGGGATGGCTACACCTTC.

The CDR3 DNA sequence: TGTGCCAGCAGTCCGTCATGGCTTGCCTACGAGCAGTACTTC. The encoded protein is CASSPSWLAYEQYF. The rearrangement joins TRBV21-1 to TRBJ2-7; the D call of TRBD1 is as the table states it, not checked on the DNA. TRBV21-1 is designated a pseudogene. The length of the CDR3 is 14 residues.

The V and J genes are TRBV30 and TRBJ2-3, with 7 bases that match TRBD2. The length of the CDR3 is 16 residues. CDR1 is GTSNPN, CDR2 SVGIG, per germline (reference sequence). J gave up 6 bases and V 7 bases, and 19 bases lay outside the gene matches. As DNA, the CDR3 is TGTGCCTTAAAACATCAGCGGGGAGGCCCCCCCGATACGCAGTATTTT. Residues: CALKHQRGGPPDTQYF.

The CDR3 reads CASSSGNTGELFF. The CDR3 DNA reads TGTGCCAGCAGCTCAGGGAACACCGGGGAGCTGTTTTTT. This chain connects TRBV11-2 to TRBJ2-2, with D uncertain. Germline-derived CDR1 and CDR2 are SGHAT and FQNNGV. V gave up 4 bases and J gave up 1 base, with 4 bases separating them. The CDR3 totals 13 residues. Full variable domain (remainder filled in from reference TRBV11-2 and TRBJ2-2): EAGVAQSPRYKIIEKRQSVAFWCNPISGHATLYWYQQILGQGPKLLIQFQNNGVVDDSQLPKDRFSAERLKGVDSTLKIQPAKLEDSAVYLCASSSGNTGELFFGEGSRLTVL.

CDR3 protein: CASRTTGDYNSPLHF. CDR3 DNA sequence: TGTGCCAGCAGGACTACAGGGGACTATAATTCACCCCTCCACTTT. This chain connects TRBV6-5 to TRBJ1-6, with 7 bases aligning to TRBD1. CDR1 is MNHEY, CDR2 SVGAGI, per germline. Germline trimming cut 6 bases from V and 3 bases from J; bases unmatched to any gene: 5. The CDR3 spans 15 residues.

This chain links TRBV28 with TRBJ1-6; the D gene is possibly TRBD1 (6 bases). CDR3 length: 16 residues. The ends were cut back, 3 bases at V and 2 bases at J, with 11 bases in the middle. The germline gives CDR1 MDHEN, CDR2 SYDVKM. In DNA form, the CDR3 reads TGTGCCAGCAGTTTTATAGGGGGTACCTATAATTCACCCCTCCACTTT. Translation: CASSFIGGTYNSPLHF.

This chain joins TRBV19 and TRBJ1-1; TRBD1 aligns across 8 bases. Germline V gene lookup returns CDR1 LNHDA and CDR2 SQIVND (reference sequence). Unmatched junction bases numbered 8, after V lost 5 bases and J lost 0 bases. The CDR3 length is 16 residues. DNA for the CDR3: TGTGCCAGTAGTCGGACAGGGCGTCCGTTGAACACTGAAGCTTTCTTT. Translating gives CASSRTGRPLNTEAFF.

The rearrangement links TRBV4-3 to TRBJ1-6, with 8 bases identical to TRBD1. The CDR3 spans 16 residues. The ends lost 5 bases at V and 0 bases at J; junction bases unmatched: 3. Germline CDR1 LGHNA, CDR2 YSLEER. The CDR3 loop is CASSLDRGSYNSPLHF. The CDR3 nucleotides read TGCGCCAGCAGCTTAGACAGGGGCTCCTATAATTCACCCCTCCACTTT.

The chain uses TRBV5-1 and TRBJ2-3, with D tentatively TRBD1 (6 bases). CDR1 is SGHRS and CDR2 is YFSETQ in the germline V gene. The CDR3 has 16 amino acids. Trimming shortened V by 0 bases and J by 0 bases, and 11 bases separated the two germline ends. In DNA form, the CDR3 reads TGCGCCAGCAGCTTGGGAACAGGGTATAGCACAGATACGCAGTATTTT. Translating gives CASSLGTGYSTDTQYF.

Concerning this clone itself: Germline is not matched at one junction end, which may reflect a read error. This chain joins TRBV19 and TRBJ2-5; weak D call: TRBD2 (6 bases). The CDR3 is 15 residues long. CDR1 and CDR2 (germline): LNHDA, SQIVND (reference sequence). CDR3 sequence (DNA): TGTGCCAGTAGCTCCCCCCGACTAGGGCAAGAAACCCAGTACTTC. It yields the protein CASSSPRLGQETQYF.

The V call is TRBV6-2 or TRBV6-3, the J call TRBJ2-5; no clear D gene. Trimming removed 5 bases at V and 5 bases at J, with 12 bases between. The germline CDR1 and CDR2 sequences are MNHEY and SVGEGT. CDR3 length: 13 residues. For the CDR3, the DNA is TGTGCCAGCAGTGCGACTCAAAGGGAGACCCAGTACTTC. Translation gives CASSATQRETQYF.

The chain is built from TRBV28 and TRBJ2-1; 9 positions match TRBD1. Germline CDR1 and CDR2: MDHEN and SYDVKM. J lost 5 bases, V lost 8 bases, and 10 bases had no gene match. The CDR3 length is 15 residues. The CDR3 loop reads CASGVRDRVDNEQFF. For the CDR3, the DNA is TGTGCCAGCGGGGTCCGGGACAGGGTTGACAATGAGCAGTTCTTC.

This chain joins TRBV6-1 and TRBJ2-1; 8 bases match TRBD1. The germline gives CDR1 MNHNS, CDR2 SASEGT. Unmatched junction bases numbered 2, after V lost 1 base and J lost 3 bases. The CDR3 sequence is 15 residues long. CDR3 sequence: CASSEGDRFYNEQFF. The CDR3 coding sequence is TGTGCCAGCAGTGAAGGGGACAGGTTCTACAATGAGCAGTTCTTC.

The chain couples TRBV7-3 to TRBJ2-5; D unresolved. The CDR3 contains 13 residues. Germline CDR1 is SGHTA and CDR2 is FQGTGA. Deletions cut 4 bases from V and 1 base from J, with 7 bases between. DNA for the CDR3: TGTGCCAGCAGCTCTCTACCCCAAGAGACCCAGTACTTC. It codes for CASSSLPQETQYF. Variable domain in full (rest from reference TRBV7-3 and TRBJ2-5): GAGVSQTPSNKVTEKGKYVELRCDPISGHTALYWYRQSLGQGPEFLIYFQGTGAADDSGLPNDRFFAVRPEGSVSTLKIQRTERGDSAVYLCASSSLPQETQYFGPGTRLLVL.

The V and J genes are TRBV6-4 and TRBJ2-3, with TRBD2 matching 10 bases. The V gene's germline CDR1 is MRHNA and CDR2 SNTAGT. Unmatched junction bases numbered 8, after V lost 7 bases and J lost 4 bases. The CDR3 runs to 15 residues. CDR3 DNA: TGTGCCAGCAACCCTAGCGGGGGAACGGCAGATACGCAGTATTTT. Its translation is CASNPSGGTADTQYF.

This chain uses TRBV30 with TRBJ1-2, with D perhaps matching TRBD1 (6 bases). This CDR3 is built from 12 residues. Germline values: CDR1 GTSNPN, CDR2 SVGIG (reference sequence). Trimming took off 4 bases at V and 7 bases at J, with 13 bases between the two ends. The CDR3 DNA reads TGTGCCTGGACGAGCCAGGGGATTGGCTACACCTTC. It translates to CAWTSQGIGYTF.

The genes are TRBV4-1 and TRBJ2-1, with a tentative D call TRBD1 (6 bases). The germline gives CDR1 MGHRA, CDR2 YSYEKL. The CDR3 has 16 amino acids. V was clipped by 1 base and J by 0 bases, with 10 bases between them. Written as DNA, the CDR3 is TGCGCCAGCAGCCAAGGCTCAGGGGTCTCCTACAATGAGCAGTTCTTC. This sequence encodes CASSQGSGVSYNEQFF.

This sequence joins TRBV28 and TRBJ1-2, with D possibly matching TRBD1 (5 bases). The CDR3 spans 13 residues. Trimming pared 7 bases from V and 6 bases from J, leaving 15 bases between. In germline, CDR1 is MDHEN, CDR2 SYDVKM. This CDR3 reads CASTLRGRDGYTF. The DNA for the CDR3 is TGTGCCAGCACCCTTAGGGGAAGGGATGGCTACACCTTC.

The chain combines TRBV11-3 with TRBJ2-1, with D perhaps matching TRBD2 (5 bases). CDR1 is SGHNT, CDR2 YENEEA, per germline. V was clipped by 3 bases and J by 5 bases, with 11 bases between them. The CDR3 sequence is 14 residues long. The CDR3 nucleotides read TGTGCCAGCAGCTTGGGAGCGAACAACAATGAGCAGTTCTTC. It yields the protein CASSLGANNNEQFF. Based on the CDR3 plus reference TRBV11-3 and TRBJ2-1, the full variable domain is EAGVVQSPRYKIIEKKQPVAFWCNPISGHNTLYWYLQNLGQGPELLIRYENEEAVDDSQLPKDRFSAERLKGVDSTLKIQPAELGDSAVYLCASSLGANNNEQFFGPGTRLTVL.

V and J are TRBV3-1 (or the pseudogene TRBV3-2) and TRBJ1-3; D call uncertain. Germline CDR1 is LGHDT and CDR2 is YNNKEL (reference sequence). The CDR3 has 16 amino acids. V was cut by 0 bases and J by 4 bases, with 13 bases left in between. This CDR3 reads CASSQDLFRLGNTIYF. Here the CDR3 DNA reads TGTGCCAGCAGCCAAGATCTATTCAGGCTCGGAAACACCATATATTTT.

The V and J genes are TRBV3-1 (or the pseudogene TRBV3-2) and TRBJ2-7; D is unclear. The CDR3 loop spans 14 amino acids. Per the germline V gene, CDR1 is LGHDT and CDR2 is YNNKEL (reference sequence). The germline V and J ends were trimmed by 4 bases and 0 bases, with 10 bases remaining between them. The CDR3 region is CASSLAPFSYEQYF. CDR3 in DNA: TGTGCCAGCAGCCTAGCCCCCTTCTCCTACGAGCAGTACTTC.